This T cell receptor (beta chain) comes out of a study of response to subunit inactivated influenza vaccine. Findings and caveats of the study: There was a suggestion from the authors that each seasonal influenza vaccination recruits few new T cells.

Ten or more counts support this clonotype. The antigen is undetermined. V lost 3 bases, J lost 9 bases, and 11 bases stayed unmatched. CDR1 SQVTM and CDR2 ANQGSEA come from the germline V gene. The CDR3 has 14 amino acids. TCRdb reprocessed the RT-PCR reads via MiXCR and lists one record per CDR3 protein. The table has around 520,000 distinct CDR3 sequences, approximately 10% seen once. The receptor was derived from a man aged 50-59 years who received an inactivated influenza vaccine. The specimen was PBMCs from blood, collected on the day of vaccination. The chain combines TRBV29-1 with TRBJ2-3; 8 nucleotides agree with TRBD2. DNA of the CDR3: TGCAGCGTTGAGACTAGCGCCCTGATCGGCACGCAGTATTTT. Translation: CSVETSALIGTQYF.